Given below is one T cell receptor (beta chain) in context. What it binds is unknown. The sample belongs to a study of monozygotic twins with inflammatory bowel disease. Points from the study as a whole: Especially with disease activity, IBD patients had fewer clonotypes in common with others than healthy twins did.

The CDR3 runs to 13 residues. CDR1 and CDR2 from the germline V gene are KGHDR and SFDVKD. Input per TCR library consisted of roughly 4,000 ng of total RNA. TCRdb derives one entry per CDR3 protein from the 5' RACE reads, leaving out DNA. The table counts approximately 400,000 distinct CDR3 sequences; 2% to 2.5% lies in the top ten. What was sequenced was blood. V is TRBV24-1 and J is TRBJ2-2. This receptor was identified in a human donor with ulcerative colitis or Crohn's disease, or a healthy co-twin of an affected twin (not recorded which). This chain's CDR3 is CATSDTNTGELFF.